What follows are 6 T cell receptor beta chains derived from one specimen sequenced in a study of T-cell memory formation after mild COVID-19. TCRdb re-derived calls from the 5' RACE reads in MiXCR, one entry per CDR3 protein. The table shows around 250,000 distinct CDR3 sequences, with 16% occurring only once. Material: PBMCs or a T cell subset sorted from them (not recorded which). These TCRs come from a man aged 18 to 35 who had mild COVID-19 (a few samples of this study predate the infection). Cell type and time point are not known.

This clonotype has a handful of counts. J is TRBJ1-5 and V is TRBV15; D uncertain. The CDR3 extends over 14 amino acids. The germline V gene has CDR1 LNHNV and CDR2 YYDKDF (reference sequence). The V end lost 5 bases, the J end lost 3 bases, and 11 bases lay between the germline ends. The CDR3, as DNA: TGTGCCACCAGCCCCGCAAGCCCCAATCAGCCCCAGCATTTT. Residues: CATSPASPNQPQHF.

This clonotype occurred a few times. The chain uses TRBV6-2 or TRBV6-3 and TRBJ1-2; 8 bases are a match to TRBD1. The CDR3 is 14 amino acids. Per germline, CDR1 MNHEY and CDR2 SVGEGT. J gave up 4 bases and V 7 bases, and 8 bases lay outside the gene matches. The CDR3 reads CASTRDRIGYGYTF. DNA of the CDR3: TGTGCCAGCACGAGGGACAGGATAGGCTATGGCTACACCTTC.

This clonotype was detected a few times. The chain is built from TRBV4-1 and TRBJ1-3, with D unresolved. Deletions cut 2 bases from V and 1 base from J, with 15 bases between. The CDR3 runs to 17 residues. In germline, CDR1 is MGHRA, CDR2 YSYEKL. Here the CDR3 DNA reads TGCGCCAGCAGCCAATACCGGAAGACTATGTCTGGAAACACCATATATTTT. It is translated as CASSQYRKTMSGNTIYF.

The chain combines TRBV5-1 with TRBJ2-1; 7 positions match TRBD1. Trimming took 3 bases from V and 8 from J; bases not matched to a gene: 8. The CDR3 extends over 14 amino acids. The germline V gene encodes CDR1 SGHRS and CDR2 YFSETQ. In nucleotides, the CDR3 is TGCGCCAGCAGCTGGCGACAGGGATTTTATGAGCAGTTCTTC. It specifies CASSWRQGFYEQFF.

This chain uses TRBV20-1 with TRBJ1-1; D is unclear. V was shortened by 4 bases and J by 10 bases, with 4 bases between the two germline ends. This CDR3 contains 8 residues. The germline V gene encodes CDR1 DFQATT and CDR2 SNEGSKA (reference sequence). For the CDR3, the DNA is TGCAGTGCTAAGGGAGCTTTCTTT. Its translation is CSAKGAFF.

This chain connects TRBV19 to TRBJ1-5, with TRBD1 matching 8 bases. The CDR3 is 16 residues long. CDR1 is LNHDA, CDR2 SQIVND, per germline (reference sequence). Trimming at V came to 7 bases and at J to 2 bases, leaving 10 bases not matched to a gene. In nucleotides, the CDR3 is TGTGCCAGTATCACAGGGGGAGACTACGGCAATCAGCCCCAGCATTTT. It specifies CASITGGDYGNQPQHF.